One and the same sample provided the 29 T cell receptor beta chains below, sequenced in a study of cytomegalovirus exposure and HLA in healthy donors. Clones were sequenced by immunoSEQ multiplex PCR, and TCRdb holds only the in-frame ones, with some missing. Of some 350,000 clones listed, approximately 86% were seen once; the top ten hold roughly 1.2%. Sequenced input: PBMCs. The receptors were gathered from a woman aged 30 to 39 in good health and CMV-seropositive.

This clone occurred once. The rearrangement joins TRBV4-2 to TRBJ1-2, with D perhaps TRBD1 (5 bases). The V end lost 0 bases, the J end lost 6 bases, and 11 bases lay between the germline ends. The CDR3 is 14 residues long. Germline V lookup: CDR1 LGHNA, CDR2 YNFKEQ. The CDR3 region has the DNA TGTGCCAGCAGCCAAGATCCCCGGGGGAATGGCTACACCTTC. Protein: CASSQDPRGNGYTF.

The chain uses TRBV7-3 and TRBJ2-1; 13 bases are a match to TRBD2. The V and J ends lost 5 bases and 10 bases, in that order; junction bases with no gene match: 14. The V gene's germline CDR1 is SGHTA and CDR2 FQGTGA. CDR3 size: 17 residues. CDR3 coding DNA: TGTGCCAGCAGCCTCGGGACTAGCGGGGCGTGGGGGACGGAGCAGTTCTTC. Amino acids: CASSLGTSGAWGTEQFF.

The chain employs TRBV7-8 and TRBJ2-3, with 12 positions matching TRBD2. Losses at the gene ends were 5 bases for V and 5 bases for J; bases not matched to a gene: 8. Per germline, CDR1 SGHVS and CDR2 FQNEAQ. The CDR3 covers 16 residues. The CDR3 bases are TGTGCCAGCAGCCTCCAGACGGGACTAGCGGGAGATACGCAGTATTTT. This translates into CASSLQTGLAGDTQYF.

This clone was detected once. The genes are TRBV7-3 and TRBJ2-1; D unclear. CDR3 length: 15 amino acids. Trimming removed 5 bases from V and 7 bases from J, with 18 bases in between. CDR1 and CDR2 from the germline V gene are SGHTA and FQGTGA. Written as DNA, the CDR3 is TGTGCCAGCAGCCCTCGTCCTGGGTTGAAGAATGAGCAGTTCTTC. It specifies CASSPRPGLKNEQFF.

CDR3 sequence: CSVEKGQETQYF. CDR3 sequence (DNA): TGCAGCGTTGAAAAGGGTCAAGAGACCCAGTACTTC. The rearrangement joins TRBV29-1 to TRBJ2-5, with D unclear. V was pared by 2 bases and J by 2 bases, with 6 bases between. The CDR3 is 12 amino acids. CDR1 is SQVTM, CDR2 ANQGSEA, per germline.

CDR3 in DNA: TGTGCCAGCAGTTACTCGACGGAGAATCAGCCCCAGCATTTT. The encoded protein is CASSYSTENQPQHF. V usage is TRBV6-5 and J usage is TRBJ1-5; D is undetermined. Per germline, CDR1 MNHEY and CDR2 SVGAGI. V lost 0 bases to trimming and J lost 4 bases, with 7 bases between them. The CDR3 contains 14 residues.

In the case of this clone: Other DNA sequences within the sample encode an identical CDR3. CDR3 sequence reads: CASSDRGSTDTQYF. CDR3 bases: TGTGCCAGCAGTGACAGGGGAAGCACAGATACGCAGTATTTT. V usage is TRBV6-4 and J usage is TRBJ2-3, with D possibly TRBD1 on 5 matching bases. This CDR3 has 14 amino acids. Germline V gives CDR1 MRHNA, CDR2 SNTAGT. Deletions cut 2 bases from V and 0 bases from J, with 6 bases between.

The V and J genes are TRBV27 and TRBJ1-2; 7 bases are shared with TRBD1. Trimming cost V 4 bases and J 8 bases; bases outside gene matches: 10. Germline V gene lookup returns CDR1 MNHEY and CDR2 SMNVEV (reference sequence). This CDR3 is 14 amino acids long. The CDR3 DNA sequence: TGTGCCAGCAGTTATCGCCTTACAGGGGAAGGCTACACCTTC. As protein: CASSYRLTGEGYTF.

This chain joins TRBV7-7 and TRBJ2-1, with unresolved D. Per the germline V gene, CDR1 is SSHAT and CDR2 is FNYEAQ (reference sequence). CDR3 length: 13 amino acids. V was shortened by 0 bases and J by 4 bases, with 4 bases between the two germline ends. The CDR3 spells CASSLADYNEQFF. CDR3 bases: TGTGCCAGCAGCTTAGCCGATTACAATGAGCAGTTCTTC. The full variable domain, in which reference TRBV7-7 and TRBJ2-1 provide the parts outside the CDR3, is GAGVSQSPRYKVTKRGQDVTLRCDPISSHATLYWYQQALGQGPEFLTYFNYEAQPDKSGLPSDRFSAERPEGSISTLTIQRTEQRDSAMYRCASSLADYNEQFFGPGTRLTVL.

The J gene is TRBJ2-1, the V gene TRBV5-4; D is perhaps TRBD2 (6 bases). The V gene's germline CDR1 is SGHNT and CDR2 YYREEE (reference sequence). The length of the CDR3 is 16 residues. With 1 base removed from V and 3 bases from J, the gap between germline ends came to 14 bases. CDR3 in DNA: TGTGCCAGCAGCTTGTTAGCGGTCACCCTCTACAATGAGCAGTTCTTC. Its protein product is CASSLLAVTLYNEQFF.

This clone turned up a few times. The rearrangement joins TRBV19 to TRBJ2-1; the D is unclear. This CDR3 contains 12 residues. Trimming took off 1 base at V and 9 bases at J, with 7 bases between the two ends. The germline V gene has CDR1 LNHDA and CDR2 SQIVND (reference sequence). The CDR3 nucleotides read TGTGCCAGTAGTATAGGGCCCGGTGAGCAGTTCTTC. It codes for CASSIGPGEQFF. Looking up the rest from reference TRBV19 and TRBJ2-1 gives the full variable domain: DGGITQSPKYLFRKEGQNVTLSCEQNLNHDAMYWYRQDPGQGLRLIYYSQIVNDFQKGDIAEGYSVSREKKESFPLTVTSAQKNPTAFYLCASSIGPGEQFFGPGTRLTVL.

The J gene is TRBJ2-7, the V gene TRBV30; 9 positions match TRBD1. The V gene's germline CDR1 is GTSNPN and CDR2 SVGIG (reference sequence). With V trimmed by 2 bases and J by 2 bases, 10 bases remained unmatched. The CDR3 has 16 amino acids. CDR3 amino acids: CAWSPGQGIITYEQYF. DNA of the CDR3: TGTGCCTGGAGTCCTGGACAGGGGATCATCACCTACGAGCAGTACTTC.

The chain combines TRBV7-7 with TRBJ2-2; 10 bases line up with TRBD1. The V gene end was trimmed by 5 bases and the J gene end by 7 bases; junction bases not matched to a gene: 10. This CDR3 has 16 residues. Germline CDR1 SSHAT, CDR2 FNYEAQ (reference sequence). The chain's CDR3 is CASSPSGTGAGGELFF. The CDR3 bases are TGTGCCAGCAGCCCGAGTGGGACAGGGGCCGGCGGGGAGCTGTTTTTT.

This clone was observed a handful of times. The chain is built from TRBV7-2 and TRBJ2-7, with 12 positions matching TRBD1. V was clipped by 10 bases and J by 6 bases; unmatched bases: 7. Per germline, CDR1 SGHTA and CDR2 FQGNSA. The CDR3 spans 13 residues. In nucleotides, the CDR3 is TGTGCCACCCAGGGACAGGGGGCGCGCGAGCAGTACTTC. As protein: CATQGQGAREQYF.

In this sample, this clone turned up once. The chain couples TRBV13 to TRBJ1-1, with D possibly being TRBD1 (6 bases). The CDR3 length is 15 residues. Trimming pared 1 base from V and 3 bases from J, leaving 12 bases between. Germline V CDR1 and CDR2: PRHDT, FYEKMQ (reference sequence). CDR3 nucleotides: TGTGCCAGCAGCTTAGAGGGGGGGCCTTACACTGAAGCTTTCTTT. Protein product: CASSLEGGPYTEAFF.

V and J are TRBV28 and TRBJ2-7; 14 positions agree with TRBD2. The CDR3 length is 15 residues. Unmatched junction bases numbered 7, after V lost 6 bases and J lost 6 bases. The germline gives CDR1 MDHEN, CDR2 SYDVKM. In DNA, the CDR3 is TGTGCCAGCAGCCTCCCGGGACTAGCGGGAGTCGAGCAGTACTTC. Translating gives CASSLPGLAGVEQYF.

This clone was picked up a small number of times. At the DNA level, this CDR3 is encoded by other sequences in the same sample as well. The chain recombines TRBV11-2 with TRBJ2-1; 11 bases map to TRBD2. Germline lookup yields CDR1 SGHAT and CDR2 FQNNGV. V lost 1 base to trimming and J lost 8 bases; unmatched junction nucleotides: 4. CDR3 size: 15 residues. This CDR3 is CASSLGLAGGDEQFF. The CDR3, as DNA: TGTGCCAGCAGCTTAGGCCTAGCGGGAGGAGATGAGCAGTTCTTC. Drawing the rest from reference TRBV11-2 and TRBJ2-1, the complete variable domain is EAGVAQSPRYKIIEKRQSVAFWCNPISGHATLYWYQQILGQGPKLLIQFQNNGVVDDSQLPKDRFSAERLKGVDSTLKIQPAKLEDSAVYLCASSLGLAGGDEQFFGPGTRLTVL.

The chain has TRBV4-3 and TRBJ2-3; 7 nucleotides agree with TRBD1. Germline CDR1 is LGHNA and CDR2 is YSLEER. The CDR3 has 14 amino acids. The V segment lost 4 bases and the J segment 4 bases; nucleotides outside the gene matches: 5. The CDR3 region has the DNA TGCGCCAGCAGCCCCGACAGGGTGGCAGATACGCAGTATTTT. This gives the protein CASSPDRVADTQYF.

CDR3 sequence: CASSKGQGPPQPQHF. CDR3 sequence (DNA): TGTGCCAGTAGTAAAGGACAGGGCCCTCCTCAGCCCCAGCATTTT. This sequence joins TRBV19 and TRBJ1-5, with 8 bases identical to TRBD1. This CDR3 region has 15 residues. J gave up 6 bases and V 4 bases, and 8 bases lay outside the gene matches. Germline CDR1 is LNHDA and CDR2 is SQIVND (reference sequence).

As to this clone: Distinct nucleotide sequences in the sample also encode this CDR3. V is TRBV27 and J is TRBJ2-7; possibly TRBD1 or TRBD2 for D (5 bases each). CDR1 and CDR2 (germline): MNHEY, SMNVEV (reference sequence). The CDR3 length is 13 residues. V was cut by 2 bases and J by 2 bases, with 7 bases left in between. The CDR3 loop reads CASSLGTAYEQYF. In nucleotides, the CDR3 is TGTGCCAGCAGTTTAGGGACGGCCTACGAGCAGTACTTC.

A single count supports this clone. The CDR3, as DNA: TGTGCCATCAGGGGGGTCAACACCGGGGAGCTGTTTTTT. This encodes CAIRGVNTGELFF. The chain combines TRBV11-1 with TRBJ2-2; TRBD1 is a possible D gene (7 bases). V lost 10 bases and J lost 2, with 11 bases in between. This CDR3 contains 13 residues. The germline gives CDR1 SGHAT, CDR2 FQDESV (reference sequence).

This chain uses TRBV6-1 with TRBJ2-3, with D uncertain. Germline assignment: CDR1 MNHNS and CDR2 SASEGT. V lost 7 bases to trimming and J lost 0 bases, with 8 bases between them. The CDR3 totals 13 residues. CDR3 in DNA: TGTGCCAGCAAATGGGCTAGCACAGATACGCAGTATTTT. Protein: CASKWASTDTQYF.

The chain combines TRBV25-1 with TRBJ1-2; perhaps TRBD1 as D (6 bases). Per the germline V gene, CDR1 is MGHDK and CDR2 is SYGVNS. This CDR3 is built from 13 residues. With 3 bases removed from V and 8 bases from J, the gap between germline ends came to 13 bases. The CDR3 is CASSDIQGGGYTF. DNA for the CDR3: TGTGCCAGCAGTGACATACAGGGAGGCGGCTACACCTTC.

CDR3 coding DNA: TGTGCCAGCATGGGGACAGTCAATGAGCAGTTCTTC. This translates into CASMGTVNEQFF. The chain employs TRBV2 and TRBJ2-1; TRBD1 matches at 7 bases. After removal of 7 bases from V and 6 bases from J, the junction contained 3 bases not matched to a gene. The CDR3 loop spans 12 amino acids. Looked up from germline, CDR1 is SNHLY and CDR2 is FYNNEI.

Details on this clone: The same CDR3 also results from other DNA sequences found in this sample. The CDR3 loop is CASSLRGGETQYF. The CDR3 bases are TGTGCCAGCAGCTTAAGGGGTGGAGAGACCCAGTACTTC. The chain has TRBV7-9 and TRBJ2-5, with D possibly being TRBD1 (5 bases). The CDR3 consists of 13 residues. From germline, CDR1 is SEHNR and CDR2 FQNEAQ (reference sequence). With 2 bases removed from V and 4 bases from J, the gap between germline ends came to 8 bases. Full variable domain (missing parts from reference TRBV7-9 and TRBJ2-5): DTGVSQNPRHKITKRGQNVTFRCDPISEHNRLYWYRQTLGQGPEFLTYFQNEAQLEKSRLLSDRFSAERPKGSFSTLEIQRTEQGDSAMYLCASSLRGGETQYFGPGTRLLVL.

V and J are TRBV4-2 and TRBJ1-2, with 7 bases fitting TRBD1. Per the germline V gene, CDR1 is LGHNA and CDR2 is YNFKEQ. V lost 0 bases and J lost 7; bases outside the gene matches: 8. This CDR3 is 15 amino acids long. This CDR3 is CASSQDLLTGAGYTF. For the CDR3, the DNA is TGTGCCAGCAGCCAAGATCTTCTCACAGGGGCTGGCTACACCTTC.

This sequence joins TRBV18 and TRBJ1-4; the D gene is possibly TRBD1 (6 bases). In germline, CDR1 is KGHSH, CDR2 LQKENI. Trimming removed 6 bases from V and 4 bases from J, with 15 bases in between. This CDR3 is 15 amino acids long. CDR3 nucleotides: TGTGCCAGCTCTCTTCGACAGGCGTTTAATGAAAAACTGTTTTTT. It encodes CASSLRQAFNEKLFF.

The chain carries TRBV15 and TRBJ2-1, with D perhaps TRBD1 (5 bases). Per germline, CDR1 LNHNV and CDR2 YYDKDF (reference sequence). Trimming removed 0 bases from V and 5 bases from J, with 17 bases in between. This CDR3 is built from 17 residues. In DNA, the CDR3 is TGTGCCACCAGCAGAGATCTCCCAGGGATTATCAACAATGAGCAGTTCTTC. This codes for CATSRDLPGIINNEQFF.

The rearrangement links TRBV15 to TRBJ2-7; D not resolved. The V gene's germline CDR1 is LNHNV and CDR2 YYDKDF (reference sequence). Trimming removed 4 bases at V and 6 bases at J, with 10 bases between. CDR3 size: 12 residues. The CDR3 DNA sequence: TGTGCCACCAGCACGGCGGATTCCGAGCAGTACTTC. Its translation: CATSTADSEQYF.